These 22 T cell receptor beta chains were all obtained from the same sample, sequenced in a study of T cells after yellow fever vaccination. TCRdb reprocessed the 5' RACE reads with MiXCR, giving one entry per CDR3 protein. The sample shows about 240,000 distinct CDR3 sequences, 6.9% of them seen only once. The sample here was CD4+ T cells sorted from PBMCs, taken 15 days after the yellow fever booster vaccination. All receptors come from a man younger than 45 who received the YFV17D yellow fever vaccine.

This chain's CDR3 is CSASRTTQYF. The CDR3 region has the DNA TGCAGTGCTAGTCGGACTACCCAGTACTTC. The genes are TRBV20-1 and TRBJ2-5, with a tentative D call TRBD2 (5 bases). Germline V gene data show CDR1 as DFQATT and CDR2 as SNEGSKA (reference sequence). The CDR3 is made up of 10 amino acids. The V gene lost 3 bases and the J gene lost 8 bases, with 7 bases spanning the gap.

The J gene is TRBJ2-2, the V gene TRBV29-1; no clear D gene. Trimming took off 5 bases at V and 1 base at J, with 8 bases between the two ends. The CDR3 covers 13 residues. Germline V gives CDR1 SQVTM, CDR2 ANQGSEA. The CDR3 DNA reads as TGCAGCGTTACCGGTGGGAACACCGGGGAGCTGTTTTTT. Its translation is CSVTGGNTGELFF.

This clonotype showed up just a few times. The J gene is TRBJ1-3, the V gene TRBV3-1, with unresolved D. Trimming shortened V by 3 bases and J by 4 bases, and 4 bases separated the two germline ends. Germline CDR1 and CDR2: LGHDT and YNNKEL (reference sequence). This CDR3 has 12 amino acids. The CDR3 region is CASSQPGNTIYF. Here the CDR3 DNA reads TGTGCCAGCAGCCAGCCCGGAAACACCATATATTTT. The full variable domain, rest sourced from reference TRBV3-1 and TRBJ1-3, is DTAVSQTPKYLVTQMGNDKSIKCEQNLGHDTMYWYKQDSKKFLKIMFSYNNKELIINETVPNRFSPKSPDKAHLNLHINSLELGDSAVYFCASSQPGNTIYFGEGSWLTVV.

There are a few counts of this clonotype. The chain joins TRBV27 to TRBJ1-2; D is possibly TRBD1 (5 bases). Between the trimmed V and J ends, which lost 3 bases and 2 bases, there was a span of 13 bases. The CDR3 has 15 amino acids. CDR1 is MNHEY and CDR2 is SMNVEV in the germline V gene (reference sequence). The CDR3 reads CASSLNFEGNYGYTF. The CDR3 coding sequence is TGTGCCAGCAGTTTGAACTTCGAGGGGAACTATGGCTACACCTTC.

This clonotype showed up just a few times. The chain combines TRBV27 with TRBJ2-7; D tentatively reads TRBD1 or TRBD2 (7 bases each). Per germline, CDR1 MNHEY and CDR2 SMNVEV (reference sequence). Trimming cost V 4 bases and J 5 bases, with 24 bases left between them. The CDR3 is made up of 17 amino acids. DNA of the CDR3: TGTGCCAGCAGTTCGCCCCGAGATGGGAGGGGGCAGGACGAGCAGTACTTC. Encoded protein: CASSSPRDGRGQDEQYF.

The chain carries TRBV7-2 and TRBJ2-5; unclear D gene. The V and J ends lost 5 bases and 2 bases respectively, with 6 bases between them. The CDR3 consists of 12 residues. The germline CDR1 and CDR2 sequences are SGHTA and FQGNSA. CDR3 DNA: TGTGCCAGCAGCCAAATACAAGAGACCCAGTACTTC. It specifies CASSQIQETQYF. Supplemented by reference TRBV7-2 and TRBJ2-5, the full variable domain reads GAGVSQSPSNKVTEKGKDVELRCDPISGHTALYWYRQSLGQGLEFLIYFQGNSAPDKSGLPSDRFSAERTGGSVSTLTIQRTQQEDSAVYLCASSQIQETQYFGPGTRLLVL.

This clonotype was seen a handful of times. The CDR3 sequence: CASSQDPGGSNQPQHF. In nucleotides, the CDR3 is TGCGCCAGCAGCCAAGATCCGGGGGGGAGCAATCAGCCCCAGCATTTT. The rearrangement uses TRBV4-3 and TRBJ1-5; tentative D call: TRBD1 (5 bases). The CDR3 is 16 amino acids. Germline CDR1 LGHNA, CDR2 YSLEER. V was clipped by 0 bases and J by 1 base, with 10 bases between them.

The chain has TRBV19 and TRBJ2-1; 8 bases match TRBD1. The CDR3 has 13 residues. With 6 bases clipped from V and 7 bases from J, the junction kept 5 bases outside the gene matches. Germline V CDR1 and CDR2: LNHDA, SQIVND (reference sequence). In DNA, the CDR3 is TGTGCCAGTAGCGACAGGGGAGTGAATGAGCAGTTCTTC. This gives the protein CASSDRGVNEQFF.

The chain couples TRBV10-3 to TRBJ2-7, with TRBD1 matching over 9 bases. The CDR3 covers 16 residues. V trimming: 6 bases; J trimming: 3 bases; junction bases outside the gene matches: 12. Germline-derived CDR1 and CDR2 are ENHRY and SYGVKD. The CDR3 DNA is TGTGCCATCAGGGGGACAGGGACCGCTGGGAGCTACGAGCAGTACTTC. Translating gives CAIRGTGTAGSYEQYF.

The chain recombines TRBV6-5 with TRBJ2-2, with D possibly being TRBD1 (6 bases). The germline V gene encodes CDR1 MNHEY and CDR2 SVGAGI. The CDR3 loop spans 15 amino acids. Trimming left V 0 bases short and J 5 bases short, with 10 bases between. The DNA for the CDR3 is TGTGCCAGCAGTTACTCCACAGGGCTAACCGGGGAGCTGTTTTTT. This translates into CASSYSTGLTGELFF.

At least ten counts were recorded for this clonotype. The chain is built from TRBV29-1 and TRBJ2-1; D gene ambiguous. Trimming cost V 4 bases and J 2 bases, with 3 bases left between them. The CDR3 contains 11 residues. From germline, CDR1 is SQVTM and CDR2 ANQGSEA. The CDR3 DNA sequence: TGCAGCGTTGGGACCTACAATGAGCAGTTCTTC. Translating it yields CSVGTYNEQFF.

This clonotype has just a few counts. This sequence joins TRBV6-2 or TRBV6-3 and TRBJ1-1; TRBD1 aligns across 10 bases. Unmatched junction bases numbered 11, after V lost 6 bases and J lost 4 bases. The V gene's germline CDR1 is MNHEY and CDR2 SVGEGT. The CDR3 covers 16 residues. CDR3 bases: TGTGCCAGCAGCAGGGACAGGGGATTTTTGGGCACTGAAGCTTTCTTT. It translates to CASSRDRGFLGTEAFF.

This clonotype was seen more than once but under ten times. The CDR3: CASSLEQGPPTYEQYF. The CDR3 DNA reads as TGTGCCAGCAGTTTAGAGCAGGGTCCACCTACCTACGAGCAGTACTTC. The chain links TRBV12-3 or TRBV12-4 to TRBJ2-7, with D perhaps TRBD1 (5 bases). With 1 base removed from V and 2 bases from J, the gap between germline ends came to 15 bases. This CDR3 spans 16 amino acids.

This chain joins TRBV18 and TRBJ2-7; no definite D call. The CDR3 is 14 residues long. Germline V lookup: CDR1 KGHSH, CDR2 LQKENI. V dropped 2 bases and J dropped 2 bases, with 10 bases sitting between them. CDR3 amino acids: CASSPRQTTYEQYF. The CDR3 DNA reads TGTGCCAGCTCACCAAGGCAGACAACCTACGAGCAGTACTTC. Filled out from reference TRBV18 and TRBJ2-7, the complete variable domain reads NAGVMQNPRHLVRRRGQEARLRCSPMKGHSHVYWYRQLPEEGLKFMVYLQKENIIDESGMPKERFSAEFPKEGPSILRIQQVVRGDSAAYFCASSPRQTTYEQYFGPGTRLTVT.

This clonotype was seen a handful of times. The chain links TRBV29-1 to TRBJ2-7, with 7 bases identical to TRBD2. V lost 4 bases to trimming and J lost 2 bases; unmatched junction nucleotides: 5. Germline CDR1 and CDR2: SQVTM and ANQGSEA. This CDR3 comprises 13 residues. The CDR3 DNA follows: TGCAGCGTTGCGGCTAGCGGAACCTACGAGCAGTACTTC. Residues: CSVAASGTYEQYF.

This clonotype was recorded at least ten times. This chain links TRBV12-3 or TRBV12-4 with TRBJ1-1; no reliable D call. Trimming removed 3 bases from V and 1 base from J, with 9 bases in between. The length of the CDR3 is 14 residues. The CDR3 loop reads CASSFATENTEAFF. The CDR3 coding sequence is TGTGCCAGCAGTTTTGCGACGGAGAACACTGAAGCTTTCTTT.

The genes are TRBV4-2 and TRBJ2-5; 7 bases agree with TRBD2. This CDR3 comprises 18 residues. The trim removed 0 bases at V and 1 base at J, leaving 11 bases unmatched. Germline CDR1 and CDR2: LGHNA and YNFKEQ. This chain's CDR3 is CASSQDSVLADPQETQYF. CDR3 in DNA: TGTGCCAGCAGCCAAGATAGTGTCCTAGCGGATCCCCAAGAGACCCAGTACTTC.

This clonotype was seen many times. The chain links TRBV19 to TRBJ1-1, with unresolved D. Deletions cut 9 bases from V and 6 bases from J, with 14 bases between. There are 12 residues in the CDR3. The germline CDR1 and CDR2 sequences are LNHDA and SQIVND (reference sequence). The CDR3 region is CARKDGGPEAFF. The CDR3 DNA sequence: TGTGCCAGAAAAGACGGCGGCCCTGAAGCTTTCTTT.

Regarding this clonotype: A much bigger clone sits one base away, suggesting this may be a read error. This chain connects TRBV5-1 to TRBJ2-5; 8 bases match TRBD1. V dropped 4 bases and J dropped 2; count of bases not matched to a gene: 10. CDR1 is SGHRS, CDR2 YFSETQ, per germline. The CDR3 is 16 amino acids. CDR3 sequence reads: CASSPGSGGHQETQYF. In DNA, the CDR3 is TGCGCCAGCAGCCCGGGGTCAGGGGGCCATCAAGAGACCCAGTACTTC.

In DNA, the CDR3 is TGTGCCAGCAGTCTCAACGCCGGGACCCAGTACTTC. Its translation is CASSLNAGTQYF. The chain employs TRBV7-2 and TRBJ2-5; D ambiguous. The V gene lost 6 bases and the J gene lost 7 bases, with 12 bases spanning the gap. Germline CDR1 is SGHTA and CDR2 is FQGNSA. This CDR3 comprises 12 residues. Using reference TRBV7-2 and TRBJ2-5 for the parts outside the CDR3, the full variable domain is GAGVSQSPSNKVTEKGKDVELRCDPISGHTALYWYRQSLGQGLEFLIYFQGNSAPDKSGLPSDRFSAERTGGSVSTLTIQRTQQEDSAVYLCASSLNAGTQYFGPGTRLLVL.

The table lists this clonotype with many counts. The CDR3 loop reads CASSPPGSNQPQHF. DNA for the CDR3: TGTGCCAGCTCCCCCCCAGGTAGCAATCAGCCCCAGCATTTT. V gene TRBV7-2 combines with J gene TRBJ1-5, with D uncertain. The CDR3 is made up of 14 amino acids. Deletions cut 8 bases from V and 0 bases from J, with 11 bases between. Germline V gene data show CDR1 as SGHTA and CDR2 as FQGNSA.

The rearrangement links TRBV7-2 to TRBJ2-2, with TRBD1 matching 8 bases. The trim removed 2 bases at V and 4 bases at J, leaving 6 bases unmatched. Germline V gene data show CDR1 as SGHTA and CDR2 as FQGNSA. The CDR3 covers 16 residues. The CDR3 spells CASSLQGAGGTGELFF. The CDR3 DNA reads as TGTGCCAGCAGCTTACAGGGGGCGGGTGGCACCGGGGAGCTGTTTTTT.